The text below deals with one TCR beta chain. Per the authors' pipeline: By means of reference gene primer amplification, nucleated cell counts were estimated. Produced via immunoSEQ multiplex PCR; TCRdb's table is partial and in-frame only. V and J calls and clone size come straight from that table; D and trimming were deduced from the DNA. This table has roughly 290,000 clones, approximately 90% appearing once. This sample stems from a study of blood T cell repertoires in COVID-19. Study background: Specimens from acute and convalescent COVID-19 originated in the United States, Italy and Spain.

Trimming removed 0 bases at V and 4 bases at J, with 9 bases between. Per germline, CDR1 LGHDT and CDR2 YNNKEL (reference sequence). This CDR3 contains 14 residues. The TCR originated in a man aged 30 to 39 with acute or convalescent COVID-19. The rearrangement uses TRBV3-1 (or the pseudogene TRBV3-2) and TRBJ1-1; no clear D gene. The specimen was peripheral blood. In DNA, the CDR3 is TGTGCCAGCAGCCAAGAGACTATGGGCACTGAAGCTTTCTTT. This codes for CASSQETMGTEAFF.